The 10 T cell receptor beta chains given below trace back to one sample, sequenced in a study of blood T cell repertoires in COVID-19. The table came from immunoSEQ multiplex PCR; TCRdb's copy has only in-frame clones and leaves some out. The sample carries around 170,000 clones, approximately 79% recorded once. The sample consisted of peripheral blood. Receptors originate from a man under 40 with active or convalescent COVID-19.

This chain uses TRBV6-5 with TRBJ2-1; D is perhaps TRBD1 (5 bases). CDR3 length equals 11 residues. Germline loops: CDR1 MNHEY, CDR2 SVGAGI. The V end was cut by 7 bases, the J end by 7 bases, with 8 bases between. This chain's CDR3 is CASITGNEQFF. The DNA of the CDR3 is TGTGCCAGCATCACAGGAAATGAGCAGTTCTTC.

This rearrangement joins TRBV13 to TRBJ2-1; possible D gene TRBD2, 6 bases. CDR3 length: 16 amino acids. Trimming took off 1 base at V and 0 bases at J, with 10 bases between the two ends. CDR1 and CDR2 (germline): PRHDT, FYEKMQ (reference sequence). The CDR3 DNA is TGTGCCAGCAGCTTAGTTGCCGGGGGCTCCTACAATGAGCAGTTCTTC. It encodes CASSLVAGGSYNEQFF.

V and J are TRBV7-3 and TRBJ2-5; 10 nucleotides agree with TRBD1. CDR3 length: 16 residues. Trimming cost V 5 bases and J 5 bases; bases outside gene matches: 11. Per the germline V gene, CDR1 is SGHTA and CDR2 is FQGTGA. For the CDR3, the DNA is TGTGCCAGCAGCAAGGGACAGGGGCCCCTTTGGGAGACCCAGTACTTC. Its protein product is CASSKGQGPLWETQYF.

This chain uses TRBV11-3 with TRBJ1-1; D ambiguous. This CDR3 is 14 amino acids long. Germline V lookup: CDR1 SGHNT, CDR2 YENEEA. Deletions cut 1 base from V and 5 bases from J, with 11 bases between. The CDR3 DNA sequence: TGTGCCAGCAGCTTAGCCCCCCGGGGTACTGAAGCTTTCTTT. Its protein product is CASSLAPRGTEAFF.

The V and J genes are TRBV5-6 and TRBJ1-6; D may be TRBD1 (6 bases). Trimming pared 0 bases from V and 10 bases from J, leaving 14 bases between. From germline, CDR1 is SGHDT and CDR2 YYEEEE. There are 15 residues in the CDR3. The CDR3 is CASSLGIQGSSPLHF. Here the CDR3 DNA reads TGTGCCAGCAGCTTGGGAATACAGGGTAGCTCACCCCTCCACTTT.

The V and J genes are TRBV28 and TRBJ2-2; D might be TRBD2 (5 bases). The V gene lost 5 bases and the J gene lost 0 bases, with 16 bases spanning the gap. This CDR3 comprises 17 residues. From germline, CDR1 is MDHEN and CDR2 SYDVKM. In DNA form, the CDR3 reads TGTGCCAGCAGTCCCCTCGGGCGGGCCGCGAACACCGGGGAGCTGTTTTTT. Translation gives CASSPLGRAANTGELFF.

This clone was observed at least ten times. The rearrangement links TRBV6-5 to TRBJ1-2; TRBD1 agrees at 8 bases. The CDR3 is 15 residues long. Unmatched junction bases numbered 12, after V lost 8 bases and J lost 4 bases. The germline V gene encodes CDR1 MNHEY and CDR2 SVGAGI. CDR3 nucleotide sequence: TGTGCCAGCGGCTACCGCGACAGGGGACGCTATGGCTACACCTTC. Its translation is CASGYRDRGRYGYTF.

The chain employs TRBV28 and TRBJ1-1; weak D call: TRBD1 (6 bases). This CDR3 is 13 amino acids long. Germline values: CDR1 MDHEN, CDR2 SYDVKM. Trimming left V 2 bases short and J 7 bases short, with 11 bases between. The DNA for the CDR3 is TGTGCCAGCAGTTTAAGAGGGACACGTGAAGCTTTCTTT. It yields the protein CASSLRGTREAFF.

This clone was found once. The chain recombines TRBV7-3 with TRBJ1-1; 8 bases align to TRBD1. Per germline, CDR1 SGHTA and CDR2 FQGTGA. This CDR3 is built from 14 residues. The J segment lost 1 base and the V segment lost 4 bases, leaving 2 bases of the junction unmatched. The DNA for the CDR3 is TGTGCCAGCAGCTCACAGGGGGGGAACACTGAAGCTTTCTTT. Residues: CASSSQGGNTEAFF.

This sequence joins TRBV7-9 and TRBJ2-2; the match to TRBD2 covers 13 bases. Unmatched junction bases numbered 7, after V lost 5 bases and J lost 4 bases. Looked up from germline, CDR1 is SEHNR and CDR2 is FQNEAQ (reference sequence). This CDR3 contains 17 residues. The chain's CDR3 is CASSKTTSGRGTGELFF. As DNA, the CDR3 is TGTGCCAGCAGCAAAACAACTAGCGGGAGGGGCACCGGGGAGCTGTTTTTT.